This entry lists 22 T cell receptor beta chains sequenced from one sample in a study of T cells in Graves' hyperthyroidism and ophthalmopathy. Amplification targeted TCR beta CDR3 regions from RNA transcripts. First-round RT-PCR of the TCR CDR3 relied on the HTBI primer set. TCRdb processed the multiplex PCR reads anew with MiXCR; each CDR3 protein has one entry. This sample has hundreds of thousands of distinct CDR3 sequences, with approximately 13% found just once. Material for sequencing was blood. The source of these receptors is a woman aged 18-29 years with Graves' hyperthyroidism.

This clonotype was seen many times. The CDR3 region is CSAPSDRGWTEAFF. The CDR3 nucleotides are TGCAGTGCCCCCTCAGATCGGGGTTGGACTGAAGCTTTCTTT. The rearrangement joins TRBV20-1 to TRBJ1-1; no firm D call. Trimming took off 6 bases at V and 5 bases at J, with 19 bases between the two ends. CDR3 length equals 14 residues. The germline gives CDR1 DFQATT, CDR2 SNEGSKA (reference sequence).

This clonotype has at least ten counts. The chain combines TRBV28 with TRBJ2-7, with a possible D match to TRBD2 (6 bases). The germline CDR1 and CDR2 sequences are MDHEN and SYDVKM. CDR3 length: 15 amino acids. Deletions cut 5 bases from V and 4 bases from J, with 18 bases between. The CDR3 coding sequence is TGTGCCAGCAGTCTCTCGACTAGACCCCCTTACGAGCAGTACTTC. Amino acids: CASSLSTRPPYEQYF.

A few counts support this clonotype. The chain combines TRBV30 with TRBJ2-1; 11 bases line up with TRBD2. Germline V gives CDR1 GTSNPN, CDR2 SVGIG (reference sequence). V dropped 6 bases and J dropped 0; count of bases not matched to a gene: 13. The CDR3 spans 18 residues. The CDR3 loop is CACPSGRSAAFSYNEQFF. The DNA of the CDR3 is TGTGCCTGTCCTAGCGGGAGGTCCGCGGCATTCTCCTACAATGAGCAGTTCTTC.

This clonotype appeared a few times. V is TRBV12-3 or TRBV12-4 and J is TRBJ2-2; 7 bases align to TRBD2. Trimming removed 1 base from V and 5 bases from J; junction bases left unmatched: 7. CDR3 length: 16 residues. The CDR3 sequence is CASSLVSWGGTGELFF. Written as DNA, the CDR3 is TGTGCCAGCAGTTTAGTCTCCTGGGGGGGAACCGGGGAGCTGTTTTTT.

This clonotype was picked up many times. Written as DNA, the CDR3 is TGTGCCAGCACCGGAGGGACCCAGCCCCAGCATTTT. The encoded protein is CASTGGTQPQHF. The chain joins TRBV12-3 or TRBV12-4 to TRBJ1-5, with D possibly being TRBD1 (5 bases). Deletions cut 7 bases from V and 7 bases from J, with 11 bases between. The CDR3 length is 12 residues.

This clonotype was picked up a small number of times. The gene calls are TRBV4-1 and TRBJ2-5; 13 positions agree with TRBD2. This CDR3 is 17 amino acids long. The J segment lost 5 bases and the V segment lost 0 bases, leaving 6 bases of the junction unmatched. Germline V gene data show CDR1 as MGHRA and CDR2 as YSYEKL. The DNA for the CDR3 is TGCGCCAGCAGCCAAGAGTCGACTAGCGGGGGGCGGGAGACCCAGTACTTC. Translation: CASSQESTSGGRETQYF.

In its sample, this clonotype was seen once. The J gene is TRBJ2-3, the V gene TRBV14, with 14 bases lining up with TRBD2. CDR1 and CDR2 from the germline V gene are SGHDN and FVKESK. V lost 4 bases to trimming and J lost 7 bases; unmatched junction nucleotides: 10. The CDR3 loop spans 17 amino acids. In nucleotides, the CDR3 is TGTGCCAGCAGCCGAACCCGACTAGCGGGGGGGGTGTATACGCAGTATTTT. Translation: CASSRTRLAGGVYTQYF. The variable domain in full, completed from reference TRBV14 and TRBJ2-3, reads EAGVTQFPSHSVIEKGQTVTLRCDPISGHDNLYWYRRVMGKEIKFLLHFVKESKQDESGMPNNRFLAERTGGTYSTLKVQPAELEDSGVYFCASSRTRLAGGVYTQYFGPGTRLTVL.

This clonotype was detected ten times or more. The rearrangement links TRBV19 to TRBJ1-2, with TRBD1 matching 8 bases. J was trimmed by 2 bases and V by 6 bases; bases with no gene match: 11. Germline V CDR1 and CDR2: LNHDA, SQIVND (reference sequence). The CDR3 length is 16 residues. CDR3 protein: CASRTTWTGPNYGYTF. For the CDR3, the DNA is TGTGCCAGTAGAACCACTTGGACAGGGCCCAACTATGGCTACACCTTC. Complete variable domain (other parts from reference TRBV19 and TRBJ1-2): DGGITQSPKYLFRKEGQNVTLSCEQNLNHDAMYWYRQDPGQGLRLIYYSQIVNDFQKGDIAEGYSVSREKKESFPLTVTSAQKNPTAFYLCASRTTWTGPNYGYTFGSGTRLTVV.

This clonotype has ten or more counts. The rearrangement joins TRBV20-1 to TRBJ2-1; D gene ambiguous. The CDR3 is 15 residues long. Germline CDR1 and CDR2: DFQATT and SNEGSKA (reference sequence). V lost 3 bases, J lost 2 bases, and 14 bases lay in between. As DNA, the CDR3 is TGCAGTGCTAGTGTGGGGAAAGAGCCCTACAATGAGCAGTTCTTC. Amino acids: CSASVGKEPYNEQFF.

In its sample, this clonotype was seen many times. The chain links TRBV15 to TRBJ1-2; the D gene is possibly TRBD1 (5 bases). Germline values: CDR1 LNHNV, CDR2 YYDKDF (reference sequence). This CDR3 has 15 amino acids. Trimming left V 5 bases short and J 2 bases short, with 15 bases between. This chain's CDR3 is CATSLPGEANYGYTF. The CDR3 nucleotides read TGTGCCACCAGCCTCCCGGGGGAGGCCAACTATGGCTACACCTTC. Full variable domain (outside the CDR3, taken from reference TRBV15 and TRBJ1-2): DAMVIQNPRYQVTQFGKPVTLSCSQTLNHNVMYWYQQKSSQAPKLLFHYYDKDFNNEADTPDNFQSRRPNTSFCFLDIRSPGLGDTAMYLCATSLPGEANYGYTFGSGTRLTVV.

This clonotype has just one count. This may be a read error, as it is one base from a much larger clone. The J gene is TRBJ2-3, the V gene TRBV2, with TRBD2 matching over 10 bases. This CDR3 contains 16 residues. After removal of 6 bases from V and 8 bases from J, the junction contained 14 bases not matched to a gene. Germline assignment: CDR1 SNHLY and CDR2 FYNNEI. The CDR3 DNA is TGTGCCAGCAGATTACAGGCTAGCGGGAGTAGGTGTACGCAGTATTTT. As protein: CASRLQASGSRCTQYF.

This clonotype was seen a few times. This sequence joins TRBV4-3 and TRBJ2-4, with 7 positions matching TRBD1. Germline V gene lookup returns CDR1 LGHNA and CDR2 YSLEER. V lost 0 bases to trimming and J lost 0 bases; unmatched junction nucleotides: 14. CDR3 length: 20 residues. The CDR3 DNA is TGCGCCAGCAGCCAAGAGGGCCCTCCTCGGGACAGCTCAGCCAAAAACATTCAGTACTTC. This sequence encodes CASSQEGPPRDSSAKNIQYF.

This clonotype has only a few counts. The chain carries TRBV7-2 and TRBJ2-1, with 11 positions matching TRBD2. The germline V gene encodes CDR1 SGHTA and CDR2 FQGNSA. This CDR3 spans 16 amino acids. With V trimmed by 4 bases and J by 6 bases, 8 bases remained unmatched. Here the CDR3 reads CASSSFSGRGGNEQFF. The CDR3 DNA reads TGTGCCAGCAGCTCCTTTAGCGGGAGGGGAGGCAATGAGCAGTTCTTC.

This clonotype was seen at least ten times. The gene calls are TRBV3-1 and TRBJ2-5; D may match TRBD1 or TRBD2 (6 bases each). The germline V gene has CDR1 LGHDT and CDR2 YNNKEL (reference sequence). This CDR3 comprises 14 residues. V shed 0 bases and J shed 10 bases, with 15 bases lying between them. CDR3: CASSQDVVGGRQYF. The DNA of the CDR3 is TGTGCCAGCAGCCAAGATGTAGTAGGGGGGCGCCAGTACTTC.

This clonotype was counted at least ten times. V is TRBV12-3 or TRBV12-4 and J is TRBJ1-5, with D unresolved. The V gene lost 6 bases and the J gene lost 5 bases, with 17 bases spanning the gap. The CDR3 runs 15 residues. CDR3: CASRYQESEDQPQHF. In DNA, the CDR3 is TGTGCCAGCAGATACCAGGAGTCCGAGGATCAGCCCCAGCATTTT.

This clonotype was detected only a few times. The chain links TRBV30 to TRBJ1-6; no clear D gene. V shed 1 base and J shed 10 bases, with 8 bases lying between them. The germline V gene encodes CDR1 GTSNPN and CDR2 SVGIG (reference sequence). CDR3 size: 12 residues. The CDR3 protein is CAWSAGWSPLHF. CDR3 in DNA: TGTGCCTGGAGTGCGGGGTGGTCACCCCTCCACTTT.

The V and J genes are TRBV19 and TRBJ1-3, with 8 bases that match TRBD1. The CDR3 sequence is 18 residues long. The V gene end was trimmed by 10 bases and the J gene end by 0 bases; junction bases not matched to a gene: 17. Germline loops: CDR1 LNHDA, CDR2 SQIVND (reference sequence). The CDR3 DNA sequence: TGTGCCACCCTGAGACGACAGGGGCGCTCCGGCTCTGGAAACACCATATATTTT. This translates into CATLRRQGRSGSGNTIYF.

This clonotype was observed many times. V usage is TRBV6-1 and J usage is TRBJ2-7; D might be TRBD2 (6 bases). CDR3 size: 17 residues. Deletions cut 0 bases from V and 2 bases from J, with 17 bases between. The V gene's germline CDR1 is MNHNS and CDR2 SASEGT. CDR3 coding DNA: TGTGCCAGCAGTGAAGCGGGGGGAGGTTTCGAAGCCTACGAGCAGTACTTC. Protein sequence: CASSEAGGGFEAYEQYF.

There are many counts of this clonotype. This chain connects TRBV9 to TRBJ1-1; the D gene is possibly TRBD1 (5 bases). The V gene lost 3 bases and the J gene lost 3 bases, with 12 bases spanning the gap. This CDR3 contains 14 residues. Germline CDR1 reads SGDLS; CDR2 reads YYNGEE. The CDR3 sequence is CASSALTEYTEAFF. In DNA form, the CDR3 reads TGTGCCAGCAGCGCACTGACAGAGTACACTGAAGCTTTCTTT.

This clonotype was observed many times. This chain joins TRBV7-2 and TRBJ2-3, with D hard to call. This CDR3 contains 15 residues. The germline V and J ends were trimmed by 1 base and 2 bases, with 10 bases remaining between them. Germline CDR1 reads SGHTA; CDR2 reads FQGNSA. The CDR3 loop reads CASSLVADHTDTQYF. CDR3 in DNA: TGTGCCAGCAGCTTAGTGGCGGATCACACAGATACGCAGTATTTT.

This clonotype was counted many times. The chain carries TRBV24-1 and TRBJ1-2; D might be TRBD1 (6 bases). The CDR3 is made up of 15 amino acids. Trimming removed 2 bases from V and 0 bases from J, with 9 bases in between. Germline V gives CDR1 KGHDR, CDR2 SFDVKD. In nucleotides, the CDR3 is TGTGCCACCAGTGATTCGAGGACAGCTAACTATGGCTACACCTTC. This sequence encodes CATSDSRTANYGYTF.

Worth noting for this clonotype: With a much larger clone just one base away, this may be a read error. The CDR3 loop is CSVGPRPTSNYSYTF. Here the CDR3 DNA reads TGCAGCGTTGGTCCGAGGCCTACTTCGAACTATAGCTACACCTTC. The chain is built from TRBV29-1 and TRBJ1-2; no clear D gene. CDR1 and CDR2 from the germline V gene are SQVTM and ANQGSEA. The CDR3 sequence is 15 residues long.